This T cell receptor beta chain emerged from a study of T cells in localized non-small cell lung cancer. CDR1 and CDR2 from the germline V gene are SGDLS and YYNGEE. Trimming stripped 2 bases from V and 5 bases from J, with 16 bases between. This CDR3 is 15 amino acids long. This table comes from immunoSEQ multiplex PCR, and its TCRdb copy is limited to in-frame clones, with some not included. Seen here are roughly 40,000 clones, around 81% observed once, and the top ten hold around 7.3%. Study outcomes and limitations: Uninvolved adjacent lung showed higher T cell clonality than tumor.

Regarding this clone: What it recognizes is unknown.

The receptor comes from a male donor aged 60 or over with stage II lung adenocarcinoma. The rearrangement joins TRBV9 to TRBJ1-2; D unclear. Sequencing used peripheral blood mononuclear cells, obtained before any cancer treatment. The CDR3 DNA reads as TGTGCCAGCAGCGTCCATCCAAGCGTGACGTATGGCTACACCTTC. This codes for CASSVHPSVTYGYTF.